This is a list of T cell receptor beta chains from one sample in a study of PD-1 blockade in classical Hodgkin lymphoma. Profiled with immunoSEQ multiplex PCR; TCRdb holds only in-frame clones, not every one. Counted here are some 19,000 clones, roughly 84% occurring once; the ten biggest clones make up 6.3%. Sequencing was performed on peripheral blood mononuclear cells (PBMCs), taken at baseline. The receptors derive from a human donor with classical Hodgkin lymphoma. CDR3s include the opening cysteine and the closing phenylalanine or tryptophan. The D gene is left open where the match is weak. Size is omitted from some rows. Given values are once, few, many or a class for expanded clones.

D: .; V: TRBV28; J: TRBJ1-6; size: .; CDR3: CASSQQPPRSLHF; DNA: TGTGCCAGCAGTCAACAGCCGCCGAGGTCCCTCCACTTT
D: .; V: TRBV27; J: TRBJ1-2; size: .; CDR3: CASSFSGEGGYTF; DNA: TGTGCCAGCAGTTTCTCGGGGGAGGGCGGCTACACCTTC
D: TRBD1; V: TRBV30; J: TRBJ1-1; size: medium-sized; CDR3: CAGGGPEAFF; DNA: TGTGCCGGAGGGGGCCCTGAAGCTTTCTTT
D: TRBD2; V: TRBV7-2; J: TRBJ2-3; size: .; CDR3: CASSLGTSGETDTQYF; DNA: TGTGCCAGCAGCTTAGGGACTAGCGGGGAAACAGATACGCAGTATTTT
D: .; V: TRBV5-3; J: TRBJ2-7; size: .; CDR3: CARSAKDPGTAEYEQYF; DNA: TGTGCCAGAAGCGCCAAAGACCCCGGGACGGCCGAATACGAGCAGTACTTC
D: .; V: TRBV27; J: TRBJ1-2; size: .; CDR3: CASSPDGRGYGYTF; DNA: TGTGCCAGCAGTCCCGATGGGAGAGGCTATGGCTACACCTTC
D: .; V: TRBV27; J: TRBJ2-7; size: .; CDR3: CASRPLGGGEQYF; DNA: TGTGCCAGCAGACCGCTGGGCGGAGGCGAGCAGTACTTC
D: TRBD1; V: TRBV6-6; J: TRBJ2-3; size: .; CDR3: CASSYAGTGKDTQYF; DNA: TGTGCCAGCAGTTACGCTGGGACAGGGAAAGATACGCAGTATTTT
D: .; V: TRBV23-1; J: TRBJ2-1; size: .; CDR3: CASLHPGLAEQFF; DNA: TGCGCCAGCCTCCACCCCGGGCTCGCTGAGCAGTTCTTC
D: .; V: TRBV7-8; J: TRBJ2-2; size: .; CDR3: CASSREKGSLFF; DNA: TGTGCCAGCAGCCGGGAGAAGGGTTCGCTGTTTTTT
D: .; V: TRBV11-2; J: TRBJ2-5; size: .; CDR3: CASSLNPSETQYF; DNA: TGTGCCAGCAGCTTAAACCCTAGTGAGACCCAGTACTTC
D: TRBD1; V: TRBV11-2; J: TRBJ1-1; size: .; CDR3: CASSFAGQGLNTEAFF; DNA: TGTGCCAGCAGCTTTGCGGGACAGGGACTAAACACTGAAGCTTTCTTT
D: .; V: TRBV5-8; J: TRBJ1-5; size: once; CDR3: CASSLGSLSNQPQHF; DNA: TGTGCCAGCAGCTTGGGTTCACTTAGCAATCAGCCCCAGCATTTT
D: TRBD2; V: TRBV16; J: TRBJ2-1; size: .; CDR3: CASSPPGGEEKQFF; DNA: TGTGCCAGCAGCCCCCCGGGGGGGGAAGAGAAGCAGTTCTTC
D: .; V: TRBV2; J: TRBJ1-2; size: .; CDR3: CASSLTRGDGYTF; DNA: TGTGCCAGCAGTCTCACACGGGGAGACGGCTACACCTTC
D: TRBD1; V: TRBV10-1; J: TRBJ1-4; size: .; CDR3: CASSQGALFNEKLFF; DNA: TGCGCCAGCAGTCAGGGGGCTTTATTTAATGAAAAACTGTTTTTT
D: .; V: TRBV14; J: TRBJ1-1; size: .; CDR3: CASSQVARGGRAFF; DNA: TGTGCCAGCAGCCAAGTGGCAAGGGGCGGGAGAGCTTTCTTT
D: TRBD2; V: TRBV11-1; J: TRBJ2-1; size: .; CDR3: CASSLRGTSGYNEQFF; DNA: TGTGCCAGCAGCCTGCGAGGGACTAGCGGGTACAATGAGCAGTTCTTC
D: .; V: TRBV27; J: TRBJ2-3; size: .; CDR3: CASSLRGAVDTQYF; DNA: TGTGCCAGCAGTTTAAGGGGGGCCGTAGATACGCAGTATTTT
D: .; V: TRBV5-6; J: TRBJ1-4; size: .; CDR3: CASSLLGSLKTNEKLFF; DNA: TGTGCCAGCAGCCTTCTTGGCAGCCTGAAAACTAATGAAAAACTGTTTTTT
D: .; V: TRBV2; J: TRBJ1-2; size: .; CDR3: CASRRMTGYGYTF; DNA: TGTGCCAGCAGACGGATGACAGGTTATGGCTACACCTTC
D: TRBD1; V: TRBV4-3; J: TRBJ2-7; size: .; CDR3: CASSQDLGQGYEQYF; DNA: TGCGCCAGCAGCCAAGATCTAGGACAGGGGTACGAGCAGTACTTC
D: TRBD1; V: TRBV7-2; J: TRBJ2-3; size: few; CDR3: CASSLDRGLTDTQYF; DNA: TGTGCCAGCAGCCTCGACAGGGGTCTCACAGATACGCAGTATTTT
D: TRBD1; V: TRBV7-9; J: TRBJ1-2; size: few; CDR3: CASSFADRGHGYTF; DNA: TGTGCCAGCAGCTTTGCCGACAGGGGGCATGGCTACACCTTC
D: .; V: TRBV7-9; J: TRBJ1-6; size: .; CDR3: CASSFNNSPLHF; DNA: TGTGCCAGCAGCTTCAATAATTCACCCCTCCACTTT
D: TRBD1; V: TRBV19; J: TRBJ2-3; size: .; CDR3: CASSRGQAFTDTQYF; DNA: TGTGCCAGTAGTAGGGGACAGGCATTCACAGATACGCAGTATTTT
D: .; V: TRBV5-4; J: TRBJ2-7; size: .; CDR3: CASSSAYEQYF; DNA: TGTGCCAGCAGCTCCGCCTACGAGCAGTACTTC
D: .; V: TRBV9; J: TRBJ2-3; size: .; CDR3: CASSVEGPSSTDTQYF; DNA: TGTGCCAGCAGCGTAGAAGGGCCATCTAGCACAGATACGCAGTATTTT